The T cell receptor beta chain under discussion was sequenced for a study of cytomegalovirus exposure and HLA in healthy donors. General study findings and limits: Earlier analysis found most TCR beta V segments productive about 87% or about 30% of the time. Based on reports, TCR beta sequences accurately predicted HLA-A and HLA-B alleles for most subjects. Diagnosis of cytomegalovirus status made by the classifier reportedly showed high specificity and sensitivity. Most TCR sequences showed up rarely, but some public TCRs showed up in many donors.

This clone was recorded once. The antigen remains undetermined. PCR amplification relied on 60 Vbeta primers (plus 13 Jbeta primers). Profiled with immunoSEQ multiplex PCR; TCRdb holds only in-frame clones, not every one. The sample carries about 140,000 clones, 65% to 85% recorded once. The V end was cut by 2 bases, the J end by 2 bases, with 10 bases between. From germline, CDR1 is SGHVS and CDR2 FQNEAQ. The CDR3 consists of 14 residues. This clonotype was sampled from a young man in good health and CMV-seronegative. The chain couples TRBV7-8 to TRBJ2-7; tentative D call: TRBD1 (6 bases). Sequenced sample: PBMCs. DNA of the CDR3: TGTGCCAGCAGCTTATGGGGGCACGCCTACGAGCAGTACTTC. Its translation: CASSLWGHAYEQYF.